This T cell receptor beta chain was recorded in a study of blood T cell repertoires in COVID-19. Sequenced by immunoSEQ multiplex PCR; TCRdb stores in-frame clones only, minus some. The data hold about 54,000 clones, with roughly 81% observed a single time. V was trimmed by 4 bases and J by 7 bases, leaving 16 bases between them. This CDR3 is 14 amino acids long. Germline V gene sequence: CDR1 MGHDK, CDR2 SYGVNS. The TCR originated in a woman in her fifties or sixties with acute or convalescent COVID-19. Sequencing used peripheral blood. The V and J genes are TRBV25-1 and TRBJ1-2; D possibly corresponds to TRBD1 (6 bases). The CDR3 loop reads CASSGQVLLGGYTF. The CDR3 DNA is TGTGCCAGCAGTGGACAGGTCCTCCTCGGTGGCTACACCTTC.